Listed below are T cell receptor beta chains from one sample, sequenced in a study of T cell responses to AZD1222 COVID-19 vaccine. Using immunoSEQ multiplex PCR, the repertoire was profiled, and TCRdb retains in-frame clones only, with some absent. In the table there are about 100,000 clones, approximately 90% of which are singletons. This material consisted of peripheral blood, taken on day 0 of AZD1222 vaccination. These receptors were taken from an adult in good health. The CDR3 runs from the conserved cysteine through the conserved F or W. A D gene is named only where the DNA matches it firmly. The size entry is marked missing in some rows and otherwise reads once, few, many or a size class.

size | J | D | V | DNA | CDR3
once | TRBJ1-6 | TRBD1 | TRBV6-1 | TGTGCCAGCAGTGAATCCATATGGGACGCAGGGGGTAATTCACCCCTCCACTTT | CASSESIWDAGGNSPLHF
NA | TRBJ2-1 | TRBD2 | TRBV11-3 | TGTGCCAGCAGCTTAGCGGGGGGGATAAATGAGCAGTTCTTC | CASSLAGGINEQFF
NA | TRBJ1-4 | TRBD1 | TRBV4-1 | TGCGCCAGCAGCCAGCCACCGGGACAGGGAAATGAAAAACTGTTTTTT | CASSQPPGQGNEKLFF
NA | TRBJ1-3 | NA | TRBV19 | TGTGCCACCTCCCAGCGGGCTGGAAACACCATATATTTT | CATSQRAGNTIYF
NA | TRBJ1-5 | NA | TRBV2 | TGTGCCAGCGGAAAGGGGGATGGCAATCAGCCCCAGCATTTT | CASGKGDGNQPQHF
NA | TRBJ1-3 | NA | TRBV5-1 | TGCGCCAGCAGCCCTAGCTCGAGGCTAGAAAACACCATATATTTT | CASSPSSRLENTIYF
NA | TRBJ2-3 | NA | TRBV5-4 | TGTGCCAGCAGCTTGGTAGGGCCCGGGGGTACGCAGTATTTT | CASSLVGPGGTQYF
NA | TRBJ1-3 | NA | TRBV2 | TGTGCCAGCAGTGTAACTATTCATTCCGGAAACACCATATATTTT | CASSVTIHSGNTIYF
NA | TRBJ1-5 | NA | TRBV5-5 | TGTGCCAGCAGCCTGGGACACCCCTTCAATCAGCCCCAGCATTTT | CASSLGHPFNQPQHF
NA | TRBJ1-6 | TRBD1 | TRBV19 | TGTGCCAGTACGGTGACAGGGAAGCGCAATTCACCCCTCCACTTT | CASTVTGKRNSPLHF
once | TRBJ1-6 | NA | TRBV6-5 | TGTGCCAGCGCGGGCACCAACGGAAGAGGACCCCTCCACTTT | CASAGTNGRGPLHF
NA | TRBJ1-1 | TRBD1 | TRBV5-6 | TGTGCCAGCAGCTTTCTGCTGGCGGGCACAGGGGCTGAAGCTTTCTTT | CASSFLLAGTGAEAFF
NA | TRBJ2-5 | TRBD1 | TRBV5-4 | TGTGCCAGCAGCTCGAACTCCGGGACAGAAGAGACCCAGTACTTC | CASSSNSGTEETQYF
few | TRBJ2-5 | TRBD2 | TRBV6-2/TRBV6-3 | TGTGCCAGCAGCCTCAGCGGGGACCGGGGGACCCAGTACTTC | CASSLSGDRGTQYF
NA | TRBJ2-3 | TRBD2 | TRBV5-1 | TGCGCCAGCGCGGGGGGATATAGGGGCACAGATACGCAGTATTTT | CASAGGYRGTDTQYF